These T cell receptor beta chains were read from a single sample in a study of monozygotic twins with inflammatory bowel disease. Using the 5' RACE reads, TCRdb records one entry per CDR3 protein without DNA. The sample's table shows around 450,000 distinct CDR3 sequences. Sequencing was carried out using blood. These TCRs come from a human donor with ulcerative colitis or Crohn's disease, or a healthy co-twin of an affected twin (not recorded which). Each CDR3 is given with its conserved first and last residue.

j_call,cdr3_length,v_call,cdr3_aa
TRBJ1-1,14,TRBV9,CASSVGGAPTEAFF
TRBJ2-6,16,TRBV5-1,CASSLLGNSGANVLTF
TRBJ2-1,13,TRBV4-1,CASSQEGIGEQFF
TRBJ2-3,14,TRBV20-1,CSAISYRTPDTQYF
TRBJ2-3,14,TRBV6-1,CASSDLSLAGTQYF
TRBJ1-6,15,TRBV5-1,CASSEGTGANSPLHF
TRBJ2-3,13,TRBV5-1,CASSFQSTDTQYF
TRBJ2-1,15,TRBV10-2,CASSESLGGVNEQFF
TRBJ2-2,15,TRBV15,CATSRVAGKPGELFF
TRBJ1-4,14,TRBV14,CASSPGLVNEKLFF
TRBJ1-1,15,TRBV5-1,CASSIGQGQNTEAFF
TRBJ1-5,16,TRBV7-6,CASSLGQGALNQPQHF
TRBJ1-2,13,TRBV12-3/TRBV12-4,CASMGTGRGGYTF
TRBJ1-1,16,TRBV5-1,CASSPTPTTDAESVSF
TRBJ2-7,14,TRBV5-1,CASSLGTDFYEQYF
TRBJ2-3,13,TRBV6-5,CASVGGATDTQYF
TRBJ2-1,15,TRBV9,CASSTGTRAGNEQFF
TRBJ2-1,16,TRBV19,CASSIGYLREDNEQFF
TRBJ2-3,12,TRBV29-1,CSVESNRDTQYF
TRBJ1-4,13,TRBV12-3/TRBV12-4,CASSSGQNEKLFF
TRBJ1-2,12,TRBV20-1,CSALQGSYGYTF
TRBJ1-1,15,TRBV6-1,CASSPTPRVGSEAFF
TRBJ1-1,15,TRBV7-9,CASSSGPEGNTEAFF
TRBJ1-1,15,TRBV15,CATSRDDTQNTEAFF
TRBJ2-3,17,TRBV7-2,CASSSTPLAGGSDTQYF
TRBJ1-5,16,TRBV6-5,CASSSMTGAPGQPQHF
TRBJ2-1,16,TRBV15,CATSRDRGQDYNEQFF
TRBJ2-7,18,TRBV20-1,CSARDLFSPGVSSYEQYF
TRBJ1-1,12,TRBV28,CASSLSGAGAFF
TRBJ2-1,14,TRBV12-3/TRBV12-4,CASSTGGTYNEQFF
TRBJ2-5,14,TRBV29-1,CSVEDYGSQETQYF
TRBJ1-1,13,TRBV6-2/TRBV6-3,CASTIRSQAVAFF
TRBJ2-7,13,TRBV20-1,CSAAGPSSYEQYF
TRBJ2-4,14,TRBV3-1,CASSQGGAGDIQYF
TRBJ1-1,12,TRBV5-6,CASSFGRQYAFF
TRBJ2-1,17,TRBV20-1,CSARSDGRSLLYNEQFF
TRBJ2-7,15,TRBV19,CASSPSGQGYYEQYF
TRBJ2-6,17,TRBV20-1,CSASRPGLGSGANVLTF
TRBJ1-6,14,TRBV27,CASRRTGVTSPLHF
TRBJ2-7,14,TRBV27,CASSLRSLANEQYF
TRBJ2-7,14,TRBV12-3/TRBV12-4,CASSPFGGPYEQYF
TRBJ2-5,14,TRBV18,CASSPSHPQETQYF
TRBJ1-1,14,TRBV18,CASSWADGNTEAFF
TRBJ1-2,14,TRBV28,CASTEAGAHYGYTF
TRBJ2-1,15,TRBV7-2,CASSRGGGNGNEQFF
TRBJ2-7,12,TRBV11-2,CASSTRDTQLLF